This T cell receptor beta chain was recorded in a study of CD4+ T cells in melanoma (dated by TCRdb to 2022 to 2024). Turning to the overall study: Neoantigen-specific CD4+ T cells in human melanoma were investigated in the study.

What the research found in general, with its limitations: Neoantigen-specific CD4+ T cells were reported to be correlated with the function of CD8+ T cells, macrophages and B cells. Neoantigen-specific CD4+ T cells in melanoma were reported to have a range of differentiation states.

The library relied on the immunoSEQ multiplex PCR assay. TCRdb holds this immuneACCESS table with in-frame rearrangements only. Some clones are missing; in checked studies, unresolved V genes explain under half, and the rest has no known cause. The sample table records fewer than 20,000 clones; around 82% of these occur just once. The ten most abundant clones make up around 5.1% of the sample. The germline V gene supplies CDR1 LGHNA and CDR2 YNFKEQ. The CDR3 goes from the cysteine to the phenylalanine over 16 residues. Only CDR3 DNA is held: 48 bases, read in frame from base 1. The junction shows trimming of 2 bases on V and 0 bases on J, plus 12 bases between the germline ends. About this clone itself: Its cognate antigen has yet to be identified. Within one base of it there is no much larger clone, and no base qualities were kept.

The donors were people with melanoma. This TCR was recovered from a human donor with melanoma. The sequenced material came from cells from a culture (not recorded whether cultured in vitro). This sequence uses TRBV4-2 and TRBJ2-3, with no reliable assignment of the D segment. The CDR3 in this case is CASSQLTGTSTDTQYF. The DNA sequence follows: TGTGCCAGCAGCCAACTCACGGGTACTAGCACAGATACGCAGTATTTT.